This paragraph reports one T cell receptor beta chain. Its matching antigen is unknown. The genes and germline here are from mouse. The read ends 1 residue early relative to the CDR3; the germline J gene fills the gap. The time point denotes: mouse harvest day 7 after allogeneic transplant. Tail vein injection delivered 10^7 T-cell-depleted bone marrow cells and 10^6 splenic CD5+ T cells. Tissues came from B6→BALB/c major-mismatch GVHD mice at day 7 or 14. The CDR3 runs to 14 residues. Germline V gives CDR1 SGHDT, CDR2 FRDEAV. V lost 0 bases and J lost 3; bases outside the gene matches: 1. The data are from a study of tissue T cells after allogeneic stem cell transplantation. General observations from the study: Limitations included a small, clinically heterogeneous cohort and limited sampling depth. Blood and spleen captured only part of the tissue TCR repertoire.

Clones were sequenced by immunoSEQ multiplex PCR, and TCRdb holds only the in-frame ones, with some missing. The data show about 5,800 clones, roughly 47% seen once. The receptor was isolated from a female BALB/c mouse given C57BL/6 T cells with graft-versus-host disease after an allogeneic hematopoietic cell transplant. Sequences were obtained from skin. The chain is built from TRBV14 and TRBJ2-5; 7 bases align to TRBD2. CDR3 sequence: CASSFWGGQDTQYF. Incomplete CDR3 DNA: TGTGCCAGCAGTTTCTGGGGGGGGCAAGACACCCAGTAC.